This T cell receptor (beta chain) was retrieved from a study of human T cells and chemical hapten exposure. Study-level background: Per-sample variation in TCR yield stemmed mainly from small pooled library volume differences.

A few counts support this clonotype. The time point denotes: healthy volunteer bleed at 6 weeks. Total RNA was isolated from whole blood that had not been fractionated. The library labeled individual cDNA molecules by adding unique molecular identifiers to them. TCRdb re-called the RACE reads through MiXCR, storing one row per CDR3 protein. The repertoire has some 65,000 distinct CDR3 sequences, 5.5% to 7.5% of them found once; the top ten carry under 4.5%. Germline loops: CDR1 SQVTM, CDR2 ANQGSEA. Trimming took off 2 bases at V and 6 bases at J, with 12 bases between the two ends. This CDR3 spans 13 amino acids.

The chain links TRBV29-1 to TRBJ2-3; D is uncertain. The clonotype originates from a female donor in good health. Some clones in this sample may be carry-over from other donors' samples. Material: whole blood. The CDR3 region is CSVESRLSDTQYF. For the CDR3, the DNA is TGCAGCGTTGAAAGTAGGCTGTCGGATACGCAGTATTTT.